This T cell receptor (beta chain) appears in the sequencing data of a study of cytomegalovirus exposure and HLA in healthy donors. Turning to the study itself: Inside one of the first data releases sat 85 million or so unique TCRs taken from HLA-typed donors. Points from the study as a whole: Most of the TCR beta V segments (in an earlier analysis) were productive either about 87% or about 30% of the time. From TCR beta sequences, most subjects' HLA-A and HLA-B alleles were reportedly predicted accurately.

Use of 60 Vbeta and 13 Jbeta primers characterized the PCR. TCRdb's copy holds only in-frame clones and misses some; the assay was immunoSEQ multiplex PCR. The data include 56,000 or so clones; the top ten clones carry roughly 26%. With respect to this clone: Antigen specificity is unknown.

The sequenced sample was PBMCs. This TCR came from a man between 35 and 55 years old in good health and CMV-seropositive.

DNA for the CDR3: TGCGCCAGCAGCTTGGAGGCGGGCTCGGCTAATGAAAAACTGTTTTTT. The encoded protein is CASSLEAGSANEKLFF. This chain uses TRBV5-1 with TRBJ1-4; D not certain. V shed 0 bases and J shed 3 bases, with 12 bases lying between them. CDR1 SGHRS and CDR2 YFSETQ come from the germline V gene. This CDR3 is built from 16 residues.